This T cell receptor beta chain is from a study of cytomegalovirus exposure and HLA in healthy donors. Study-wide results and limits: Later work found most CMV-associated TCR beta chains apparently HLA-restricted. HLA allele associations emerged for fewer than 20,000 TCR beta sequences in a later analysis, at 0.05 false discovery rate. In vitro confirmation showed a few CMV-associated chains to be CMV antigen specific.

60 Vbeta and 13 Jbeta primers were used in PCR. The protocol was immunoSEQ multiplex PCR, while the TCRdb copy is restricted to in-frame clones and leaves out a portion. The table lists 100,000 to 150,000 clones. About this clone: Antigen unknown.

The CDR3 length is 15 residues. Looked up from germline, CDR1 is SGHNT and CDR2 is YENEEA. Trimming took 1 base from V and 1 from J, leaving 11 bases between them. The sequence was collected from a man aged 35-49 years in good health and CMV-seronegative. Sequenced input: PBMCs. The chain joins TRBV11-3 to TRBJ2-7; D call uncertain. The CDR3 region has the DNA TGTGCCAGCAGCTTAGGGGCGAGTAGGTCCTACGAGCAGTACTTC. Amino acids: CASSLGASRSYEQYF.